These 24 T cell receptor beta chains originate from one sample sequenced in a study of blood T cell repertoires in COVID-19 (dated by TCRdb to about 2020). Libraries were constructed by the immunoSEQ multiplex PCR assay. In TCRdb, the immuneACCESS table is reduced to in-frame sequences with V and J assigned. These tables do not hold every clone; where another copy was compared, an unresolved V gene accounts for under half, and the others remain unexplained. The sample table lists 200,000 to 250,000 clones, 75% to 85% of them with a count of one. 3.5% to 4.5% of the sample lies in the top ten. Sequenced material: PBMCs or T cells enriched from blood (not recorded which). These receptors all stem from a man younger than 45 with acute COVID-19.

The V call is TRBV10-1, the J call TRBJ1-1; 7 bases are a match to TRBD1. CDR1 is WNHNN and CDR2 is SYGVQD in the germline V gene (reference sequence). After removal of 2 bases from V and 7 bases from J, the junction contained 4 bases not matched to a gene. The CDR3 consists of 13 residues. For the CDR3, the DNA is TGCGCCAGCAGTGAGCAGGGGGTGGGTGAAGCTTTCTTT. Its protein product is CASSEQGVGEAFF.

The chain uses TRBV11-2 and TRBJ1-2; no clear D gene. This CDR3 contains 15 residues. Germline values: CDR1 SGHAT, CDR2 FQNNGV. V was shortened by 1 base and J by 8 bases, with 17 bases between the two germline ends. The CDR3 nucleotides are TGTGCCAGCAGCTTAGTGCCGGATAGGCGGCTGGGCTACACCTTC. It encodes CASSLVPDRRLGYTF.

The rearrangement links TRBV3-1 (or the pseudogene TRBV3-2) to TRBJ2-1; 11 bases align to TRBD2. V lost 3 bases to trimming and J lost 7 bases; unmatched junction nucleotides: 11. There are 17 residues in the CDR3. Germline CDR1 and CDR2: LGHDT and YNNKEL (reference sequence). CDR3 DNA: TGTGCCAGCAGCCAGTCGACTAGCGGGGTACGACGGAATGAGCAGTTCTTC. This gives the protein CASSQSTSGVRRNEQFF.

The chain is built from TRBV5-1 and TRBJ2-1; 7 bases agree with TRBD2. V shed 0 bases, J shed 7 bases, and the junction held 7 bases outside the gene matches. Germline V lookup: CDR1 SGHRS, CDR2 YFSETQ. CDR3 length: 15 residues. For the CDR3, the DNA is TGCGCCAGCAGCTTGGCTAGCGGAGAGAGGAATGAGCAGTTCTTC. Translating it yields CASSLASGERNEQFF.

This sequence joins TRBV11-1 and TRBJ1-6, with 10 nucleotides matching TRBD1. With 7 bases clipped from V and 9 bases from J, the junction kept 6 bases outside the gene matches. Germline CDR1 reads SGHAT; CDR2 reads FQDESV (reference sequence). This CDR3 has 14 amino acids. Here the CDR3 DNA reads TGTGCCAGCAAGTCGGGACAGGGGACTTCACCCCTCCACTTT. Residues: CASKSGQGTSPLHF.

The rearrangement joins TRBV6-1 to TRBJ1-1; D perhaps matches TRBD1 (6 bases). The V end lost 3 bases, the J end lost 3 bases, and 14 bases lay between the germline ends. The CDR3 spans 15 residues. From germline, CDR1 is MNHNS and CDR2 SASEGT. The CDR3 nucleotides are TGTGCCAGCAGTGAGGGGGCAGGGTATGACACTGAAGCTTTCTTT. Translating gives CASSEGAGYDTEAFF.

The CDR3 nucleotides are TGCAGCGCCCGGGACAGGGGGCGAGAGACCCAGTACTTC. This sequence encodes CSARDRGRETQYF. The chain recombines TRBV29-1 with TRBJ2-5; 12 bases are shared with TRBD1. Germline V gives CDR1 SQVTM, CDR2 ANQGSEA. V trimming: 7 bases; J trimming: 4 bases; junction bases outside the gene matches: 4. The length of the CDR3 is 13 residues.

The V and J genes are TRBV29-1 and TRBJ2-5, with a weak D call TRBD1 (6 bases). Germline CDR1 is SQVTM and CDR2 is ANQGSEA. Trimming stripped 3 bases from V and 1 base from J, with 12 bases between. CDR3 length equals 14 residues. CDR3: CSVDYRAAQETQYF. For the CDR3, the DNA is TGCAGCGTTGATTACAGGGCGGCCCAAGAGACCCAGTACTTC.

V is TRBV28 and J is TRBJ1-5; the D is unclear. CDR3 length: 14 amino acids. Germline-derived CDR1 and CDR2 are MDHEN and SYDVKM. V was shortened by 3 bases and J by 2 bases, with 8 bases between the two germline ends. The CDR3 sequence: CASSFAGGNQPQHF. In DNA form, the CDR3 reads TGTGCCAGCAGTTTTGCCGGGGGCAATCAGCCCCAGCATTTT.

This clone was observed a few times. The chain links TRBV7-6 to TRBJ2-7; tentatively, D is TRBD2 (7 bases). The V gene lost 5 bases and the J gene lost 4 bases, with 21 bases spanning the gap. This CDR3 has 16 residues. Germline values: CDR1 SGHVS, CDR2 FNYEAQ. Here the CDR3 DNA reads TGTGCCAGCAGCACCCCCGAGTCGGGGGGCCGGTACGAGCAGTACTTC. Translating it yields CASSTPESGGRYEQYF.

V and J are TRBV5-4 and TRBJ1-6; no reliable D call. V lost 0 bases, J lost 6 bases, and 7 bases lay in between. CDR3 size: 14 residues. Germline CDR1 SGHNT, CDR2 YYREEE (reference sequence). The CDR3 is CASSLGLGNSPLHF. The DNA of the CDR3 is TGTGCCAGCAGCTTGGGTCTCGGTAATTCACCCCTCCACTTT. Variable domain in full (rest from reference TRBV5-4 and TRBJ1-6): ETGVTQSPTHLIKTRGQQVTLRCSSQSGHNTVSWYQQALGQGPQFIFQYYREEENGRGNFPPRFSGLQFPNYSSELNVNALELDDSALYLCASSLGLGNSPLHFGNGTRLTVT.

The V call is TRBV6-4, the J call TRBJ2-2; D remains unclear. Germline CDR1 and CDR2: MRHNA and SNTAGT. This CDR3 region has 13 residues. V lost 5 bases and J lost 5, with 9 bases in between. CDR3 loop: CASSSELTGELFF. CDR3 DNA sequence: TGTGCCAGCAGTTCGGAGTTGACCGGGGAGCTGTTTTTT.

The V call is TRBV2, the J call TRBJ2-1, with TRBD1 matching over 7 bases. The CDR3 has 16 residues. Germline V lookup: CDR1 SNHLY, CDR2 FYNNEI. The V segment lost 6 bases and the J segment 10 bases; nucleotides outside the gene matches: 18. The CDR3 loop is CASSPGRTGHPGEQFF. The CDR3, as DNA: TGTGCCAGCAGCCCAGGCAGGACAGGCCATCCGGGGGAGCAGTTCTTC.

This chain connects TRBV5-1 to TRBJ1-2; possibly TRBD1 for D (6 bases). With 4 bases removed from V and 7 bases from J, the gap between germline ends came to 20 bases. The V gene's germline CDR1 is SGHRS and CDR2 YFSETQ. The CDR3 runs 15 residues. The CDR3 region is CASSVETGHKTGYTF. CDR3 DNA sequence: TGCGCCAGCAGCGTCGAAACGGGACACAAGACTGGCTACACCTTC.

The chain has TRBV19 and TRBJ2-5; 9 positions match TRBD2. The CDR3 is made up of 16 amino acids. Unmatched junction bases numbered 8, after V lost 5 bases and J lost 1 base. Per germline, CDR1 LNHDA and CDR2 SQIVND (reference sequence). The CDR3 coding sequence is TGTGCCAGTAGTTCCATCGGGCGGGGGGGCCAAGAGACCCAGTACTTC. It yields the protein CASSSIGRGGQETQYF.

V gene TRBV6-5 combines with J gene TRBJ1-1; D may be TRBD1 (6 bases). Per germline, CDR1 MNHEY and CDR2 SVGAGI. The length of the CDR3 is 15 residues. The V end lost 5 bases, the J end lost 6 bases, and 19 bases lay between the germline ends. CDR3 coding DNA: TGTGCCAGCAGTCCTACTCAGGGCGGGGGCGCTGAAGCTTTCTTT. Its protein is CASSPTQGGGAEAFF.

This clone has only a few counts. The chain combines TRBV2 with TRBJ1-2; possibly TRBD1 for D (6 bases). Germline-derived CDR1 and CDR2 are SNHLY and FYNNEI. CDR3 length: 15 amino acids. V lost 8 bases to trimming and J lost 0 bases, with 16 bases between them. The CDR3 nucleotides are TGTGCCAGCCCTCCCCGGACAGCAGCTAACTATGGCTACACCTTC. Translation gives CASPPRTAANYGYTF. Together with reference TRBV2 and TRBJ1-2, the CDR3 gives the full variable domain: EPEVTQTPSHQVTQMGQEVILRCVPISNHLYFYWYRQILGQKVEFLVSFYNNEISEKSEIFDDQFSVERPDGSNFTLKIRSTKLEDSAMYFCASPPRTAANYGYTFGSGTRLTVV.

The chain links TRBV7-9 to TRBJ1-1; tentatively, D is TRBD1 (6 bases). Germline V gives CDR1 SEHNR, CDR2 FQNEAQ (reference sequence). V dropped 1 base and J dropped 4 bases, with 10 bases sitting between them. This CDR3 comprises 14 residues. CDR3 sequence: CASSLGGGGTEAFF. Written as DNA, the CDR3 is TGTGCCAGCAGCTTAGGGGGAGGGGGCACTGAAGCTTTCTTT.

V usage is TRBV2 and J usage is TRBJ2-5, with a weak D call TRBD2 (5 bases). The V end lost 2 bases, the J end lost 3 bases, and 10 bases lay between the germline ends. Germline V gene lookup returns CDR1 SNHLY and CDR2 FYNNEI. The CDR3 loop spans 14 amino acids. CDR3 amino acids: CASSEIGLEETQYF. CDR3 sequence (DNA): TGTGCCAGCAGTGAAATAGGACTCGAAGAGACCCAGTACTTC.

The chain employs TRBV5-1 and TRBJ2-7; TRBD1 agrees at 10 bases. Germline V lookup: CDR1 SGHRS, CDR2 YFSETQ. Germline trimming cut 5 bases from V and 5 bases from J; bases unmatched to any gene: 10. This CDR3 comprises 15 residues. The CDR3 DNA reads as TGCGCCAGCAGTTCCTACGGGACAGGGGATAACGAGCAGTACTTC. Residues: CASSSYGTGDNEQYF.

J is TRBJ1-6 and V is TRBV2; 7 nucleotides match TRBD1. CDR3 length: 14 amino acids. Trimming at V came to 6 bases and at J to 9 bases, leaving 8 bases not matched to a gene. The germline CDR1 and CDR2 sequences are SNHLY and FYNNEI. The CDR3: CASSRQGMGSPLHF. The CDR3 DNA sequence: TGTGCCAGCAGCAGACAGGGTATGGGTTCACCCCTCCACTTT.

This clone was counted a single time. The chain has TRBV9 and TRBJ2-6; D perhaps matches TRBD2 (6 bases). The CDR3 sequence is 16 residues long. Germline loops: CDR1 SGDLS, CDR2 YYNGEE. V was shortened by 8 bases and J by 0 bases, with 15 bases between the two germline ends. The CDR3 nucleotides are TGTGCCAGTACCGGGACTGTACACTCTGGGGCCAACGTCCTGACTTTC. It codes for CASTGTVHSGANVLTF.

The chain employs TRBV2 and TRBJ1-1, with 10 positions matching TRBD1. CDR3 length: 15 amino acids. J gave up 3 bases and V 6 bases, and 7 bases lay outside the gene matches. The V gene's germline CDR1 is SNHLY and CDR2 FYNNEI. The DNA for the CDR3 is TGTGCCAGCAGGGAGTCCGGGACAGGGGACACTGAAGCTTTCTTT. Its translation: CASRESGTGDTEAFF.

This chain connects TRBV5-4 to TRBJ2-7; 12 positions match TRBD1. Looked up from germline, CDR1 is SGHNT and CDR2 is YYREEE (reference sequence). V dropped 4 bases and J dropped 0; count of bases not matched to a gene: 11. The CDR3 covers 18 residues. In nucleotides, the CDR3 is TGTGCCAGCAGCCCCCGGGACAGGGGGCTAACCAGCTCCTACGAGCAGTACTTC. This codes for CASSPRDRGLTSSYEQYF.